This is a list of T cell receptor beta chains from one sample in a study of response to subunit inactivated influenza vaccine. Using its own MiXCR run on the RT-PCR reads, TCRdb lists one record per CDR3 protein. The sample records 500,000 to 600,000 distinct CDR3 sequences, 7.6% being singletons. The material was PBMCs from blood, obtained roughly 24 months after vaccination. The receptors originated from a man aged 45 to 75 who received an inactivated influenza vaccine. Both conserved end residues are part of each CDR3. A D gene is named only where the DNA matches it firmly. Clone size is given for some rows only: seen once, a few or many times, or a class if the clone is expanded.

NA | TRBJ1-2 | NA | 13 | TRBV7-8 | TGTGCCAGCAGTCCAAGTACTAACTATGGCTACACCTTC | CASSPSTNYGYTF
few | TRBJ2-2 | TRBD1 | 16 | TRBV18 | TGTGCCAGCTCACGACAGGGGGCTTCAACCACCGGGGAGCTGTTTTTT | CASSRQGASTTGELFF
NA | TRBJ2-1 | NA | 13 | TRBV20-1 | TGCAGTGCTAGAGAGAACAGATACAATGAGCAGTTCTTC | CSARENRYNEQFF
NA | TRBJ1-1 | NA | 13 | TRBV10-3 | TGTGCCATCAGCCCTCGTATGAACACTGAAGCTTTCTTT | CAISPRMNTEAFF
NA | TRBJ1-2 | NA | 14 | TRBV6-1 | TGTGCCAGCAGTGACCCACAGGGCTCCGGTGGCTACACCTTC | CASSDPQGSGGYTF
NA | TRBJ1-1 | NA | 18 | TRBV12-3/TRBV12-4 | TGTGCCAGCAGTTTCCTGAATCCGGGATCCAAAGGTAACACTGAAGCTTTCTTT | CASSFLNPGSKGNTEAFF
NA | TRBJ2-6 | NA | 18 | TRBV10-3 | TGTGCCATCAGTGAGTCGCCTGGGGGCGAAGCTGGGGCCAACGTCCTGACTTTC | CAISESPGGEAGANVLTF
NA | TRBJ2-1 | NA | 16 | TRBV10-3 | TGTGCCATCAGTGAGTCTATCGGGACCAGGAACAATGAGCAGTTCTTC | CAISESIGTRNNEQFF
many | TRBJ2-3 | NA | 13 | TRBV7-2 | TGTGCCAGCAGCTGGGGTAGCACAGATACGCAGTATTTT | CASSWGSTDTQYF
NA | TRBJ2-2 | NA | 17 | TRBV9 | TGTGCCAGCAGCGGCTCACCCAGGGTGATGAACACCGGGGAGCTGTTTTTT | CASSGSPRVMNTGELFF
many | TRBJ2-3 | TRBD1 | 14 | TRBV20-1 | TGCAGTGCTAGAACCGGGACAGGGACAGATACGCAGTATTTT | CSARTGTGTDTQYF
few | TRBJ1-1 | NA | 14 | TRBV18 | TGTGCCAGCTCAAAAACCTCCGACAGCTATGAAGCTTTCTTT | CASSKTSDSYEAFF
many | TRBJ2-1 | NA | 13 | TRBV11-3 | TGTGCCAGCAGCTTAAAAGTCCCTGGAGAGCAGTTCTTC | CASSLKVPGEQFF
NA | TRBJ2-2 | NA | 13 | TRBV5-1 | TGCGCCAGCAGCTTGCTAATCACCGGGGAGCTGTTTTTT | CASSLLITGELFF
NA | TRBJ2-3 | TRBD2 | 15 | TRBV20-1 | TGCAGTGCTATTCGGGCTAGCGGGAGCACAGATACGCAGTATTTT | CSAIRASGSTDTQYF
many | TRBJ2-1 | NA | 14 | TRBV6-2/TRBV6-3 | TGTGCCAGCAGTCCTACTTTATCGTCCAATGAGCAGTTCTTC | CASSPTLSSNEQFF
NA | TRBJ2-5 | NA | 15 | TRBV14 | TGTGCCAGCAGCCGGCATTCCGCGACAAAAGAGACCCAGTACTTC | CASSRHSATKETQYF
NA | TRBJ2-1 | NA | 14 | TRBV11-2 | TGTGCCAGCAGCTCTCCTAAGGCCTACAATGAGCAGTTCTTC | CASSSPKAYNEQFF
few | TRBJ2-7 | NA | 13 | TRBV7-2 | TGTGCCAGCAGCTCAGCCGGGACCTACGAGCAGTACTTC | CASSSAGTYEQYF
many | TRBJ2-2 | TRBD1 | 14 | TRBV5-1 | TGCGCCAGCAGCTACGGGACAGTCACCGGGGAGCTGTTTTTT | CASSYGTVTGELFF
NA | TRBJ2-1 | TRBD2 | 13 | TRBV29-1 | TGCAGCGGATCGACTAGCGGGATCGGTGAGCAGTTCTTC | CSGSTSGIGEQFF
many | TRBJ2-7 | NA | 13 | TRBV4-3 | TGCGCCAGCAGCCAAGATCCCCAGACCGAGCAGTACTTC | CASSQDPQTEQYF
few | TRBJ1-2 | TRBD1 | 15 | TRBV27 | TGTGCCAGCAGTTTGATGGGACAGGGGGCGATAGGCTACACCTTC | CASSLMGQGAIGYTF
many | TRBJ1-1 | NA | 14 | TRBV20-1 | TGCAGTGCTAGGAGAGACAGGTCTTTCACTGAAGCTTTCTTT | CSARRDRSFTEAFF
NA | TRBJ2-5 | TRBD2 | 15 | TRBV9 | TGTGCCAGCAGCGTACTAGCGGGTCCTCAAGAGACCCAGTACTTC | CASSVLAGPQETQYF
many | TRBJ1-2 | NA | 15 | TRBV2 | TGTGCCAGCAGTGAGAGTAGGGACTCCGGATATGGCTACACCTTC | CASSESRDSGYGYTF
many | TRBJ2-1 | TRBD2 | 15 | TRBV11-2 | TGTGCCAGCTCCTATAGCGGGAGCTCCTACAATGAGCAGTTCTTC | CASSYSGSSYNEQFF
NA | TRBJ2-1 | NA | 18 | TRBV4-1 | TGCGCCAGCAGCCAAGAGTTTGAGGGAGGCTTAGCCTACAATGAGCAGTTCTTC | CASSQEFEGGLAYNEQFF
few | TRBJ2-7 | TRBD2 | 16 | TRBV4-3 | TGCGCCAGCAGCCCATTGATTAGCGGGGCCCCCTACGAGCAGTACTTC | CASSPLISGAPYEQYF
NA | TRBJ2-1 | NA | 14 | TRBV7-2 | TGTGCCAGCAGTCGCCGGGGGGCTGACAATGAGCAGTTCTTC | CASSRRGADNEQFF
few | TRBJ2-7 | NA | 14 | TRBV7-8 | TGCGCCAGCAGCTTAGGCGTCAGGGCCCACGAGCAGTACTTC | CASSLGVRAHEQYF
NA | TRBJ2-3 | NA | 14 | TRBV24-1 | TGTGCCACCAGTCACAGGGTGGCCCCAGATACGCAGTATTTT | CATSHRVAPDTQYF
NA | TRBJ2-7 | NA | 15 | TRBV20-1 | TGCAGTGCTAGGGGCATACGACTAGTCGGCTACGAGCAGTACTTC | CSARGIRLVGYEQYF
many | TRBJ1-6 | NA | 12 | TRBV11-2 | TGTGCCAGCAGCTTAGGGCGGCGCCCCCTCCACTTT | CASSLGRRPLHF
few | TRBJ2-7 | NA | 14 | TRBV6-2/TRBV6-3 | TGTGCCAGCAGTCTAGACAGGTTCATCTACGAGCAGTACTTC | CASSLDRFIYEQYF
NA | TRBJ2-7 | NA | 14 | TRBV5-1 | TGCGCCAGCAGCTTGGTGGCAGGGGTCGACGAGCAGTACTTC | CASSLVAGVDEQYF
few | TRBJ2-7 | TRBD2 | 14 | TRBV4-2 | TGTGCCAGCAGCCATAGCGGGACTGGGTACGAGCAGTACTTC | CASSHSGTGYEQYF
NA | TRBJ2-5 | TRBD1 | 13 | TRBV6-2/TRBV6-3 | TGTGCCAGCAGTCGGACAGGGTGGAAGACCCAGGACTTC | CASSRTGWKTQDF
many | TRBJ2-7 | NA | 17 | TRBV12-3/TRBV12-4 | TGTGCCAGCAGTTTGACTTTAGGGGTCTACTCCGCCTACGAGCAGTACTTC | CASSLTLGVYSAYEQYF
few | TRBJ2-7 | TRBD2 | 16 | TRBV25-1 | TGTGCCAGCAGTGGAACCGCTAGCGGGAGAGCCTACGAGCAGTACTTC | CASSGTASGRAYEQYF
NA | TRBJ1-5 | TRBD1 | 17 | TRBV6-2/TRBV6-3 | TGTGCCAGCAGAGGATTTTACCGACAGGGGACGGGACAGCCCCAGCATTTT | CASRGFYRQGTGQPQHF